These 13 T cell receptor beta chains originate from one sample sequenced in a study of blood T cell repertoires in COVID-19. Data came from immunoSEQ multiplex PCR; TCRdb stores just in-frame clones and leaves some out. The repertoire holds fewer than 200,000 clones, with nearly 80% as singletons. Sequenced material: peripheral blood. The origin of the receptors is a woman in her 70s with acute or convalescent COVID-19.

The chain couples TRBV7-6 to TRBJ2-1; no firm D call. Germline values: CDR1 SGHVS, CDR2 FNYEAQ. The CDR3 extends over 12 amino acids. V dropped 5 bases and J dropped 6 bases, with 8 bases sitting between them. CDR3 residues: CASSQTSNEQFF. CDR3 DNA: TGTGCCAGCAGCCAGACATCCAATGAGCAGTTCTTC.

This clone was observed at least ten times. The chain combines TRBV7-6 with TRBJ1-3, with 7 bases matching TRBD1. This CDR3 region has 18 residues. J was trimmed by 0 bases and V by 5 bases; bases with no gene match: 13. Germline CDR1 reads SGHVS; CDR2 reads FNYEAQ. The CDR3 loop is CASSPEGGTAASGNTIYF. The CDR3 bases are TGTGCCAGCAGCCCAGAGGGTGGGACAGCAGCCTCTGGAAACACCATATATTTT.

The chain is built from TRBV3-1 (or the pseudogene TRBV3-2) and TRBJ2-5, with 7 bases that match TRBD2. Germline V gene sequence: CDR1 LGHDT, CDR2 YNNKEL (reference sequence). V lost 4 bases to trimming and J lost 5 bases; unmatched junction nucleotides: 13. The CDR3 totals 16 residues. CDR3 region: CASSPNSAGVGETQYF. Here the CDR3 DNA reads TGTGCCAGCAGCCCCAATTCGGCGGGAGTGGGGGAGACCCAGTACTTC.

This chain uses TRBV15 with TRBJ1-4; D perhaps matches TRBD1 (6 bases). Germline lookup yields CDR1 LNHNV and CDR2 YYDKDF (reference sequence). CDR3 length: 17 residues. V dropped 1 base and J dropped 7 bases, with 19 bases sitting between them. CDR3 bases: TGTGCCACCAGCAGAGGAACAGGGTCGGTCGATGGTGAAAAACTGTTTTTT. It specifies CATSRGTGSVDGEKLFF.

CDR3 bases: TGTGCCAGCAGCTCCGGACTAGCGGACTTCACAGATACGCAGTATTTT. This encodes CASSSGLADFTDTQYF. The rearrangement links TRBV7-3 to TRBJ2-3; 10 bases are shared with TRBD2. J was trimmed by 2 bases and V by 4 bases; bases with no gene match: 6. The CDR3 consists of 16 residues. Germline V CDR1 and CDR2: SGHTA, FQGTGA.

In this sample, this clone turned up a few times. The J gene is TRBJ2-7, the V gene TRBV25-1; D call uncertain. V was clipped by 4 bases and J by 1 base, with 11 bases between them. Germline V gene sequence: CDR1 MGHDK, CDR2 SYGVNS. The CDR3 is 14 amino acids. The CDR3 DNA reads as TGTGCCAGCAGTGGTTCTCCTTATTCCTACGAGCAGTACTTC. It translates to CASSGSPYSYEQYF.

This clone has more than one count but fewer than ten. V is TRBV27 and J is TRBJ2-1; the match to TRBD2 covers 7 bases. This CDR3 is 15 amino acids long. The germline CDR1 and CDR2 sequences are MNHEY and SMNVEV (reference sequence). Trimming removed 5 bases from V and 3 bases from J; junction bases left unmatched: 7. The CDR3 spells CASSEISGYYNEQFF. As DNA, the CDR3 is TGTGCCAGCAGTGAAATTAGCGGGTACTACAATGAGCAGTTCTTC.

For the CDR3, the DNA is TGTGCCAGCAGCCAAGGTAGGGGTGCGGTTCAGCCCCAGCATTTT. The encoded protein is CASSQGRGAVQPQHF. This chain links TRBV3-1 (or the pseudogene TRBV3-2) with TRBJ1-5, with a possible D match to TRBD1 (5 bases). The germline V gene has CDR1 LGHDT and CDR2 YNNKEL (reference sequence). The CDR3 is 15 residues long. Trimming took off 1 base at V and 6 bases at J, with 13 bases between the two ends.

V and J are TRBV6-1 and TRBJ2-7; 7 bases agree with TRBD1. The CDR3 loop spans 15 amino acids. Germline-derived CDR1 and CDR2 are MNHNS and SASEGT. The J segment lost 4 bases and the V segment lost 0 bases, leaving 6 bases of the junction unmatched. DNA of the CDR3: TGTGCCAGCAGTGAAGCACCGGGACAGCAATACGAGCAGTACTTC. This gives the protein CASSEAPGQQYEQYF.

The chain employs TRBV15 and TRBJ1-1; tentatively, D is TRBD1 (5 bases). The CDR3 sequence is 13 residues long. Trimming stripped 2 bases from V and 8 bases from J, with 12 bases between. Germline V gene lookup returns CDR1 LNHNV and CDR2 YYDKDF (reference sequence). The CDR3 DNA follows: TGTGCCACCAGCAGAAACGGGGGAGGGGAAGCTTTCTTT. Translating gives CATSRNGGGEAFF. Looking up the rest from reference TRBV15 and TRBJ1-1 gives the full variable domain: DAMVIQNPRYQVTQFGKPVTLSCSQTLNHNVMYWYQQKSSQAPKLLFHYYDKDFNNEADTPDNFQSRRPNTSFCFLDIRSPGLGDTAMYLCATSRNGGGEAFFGQGTRLTVV.

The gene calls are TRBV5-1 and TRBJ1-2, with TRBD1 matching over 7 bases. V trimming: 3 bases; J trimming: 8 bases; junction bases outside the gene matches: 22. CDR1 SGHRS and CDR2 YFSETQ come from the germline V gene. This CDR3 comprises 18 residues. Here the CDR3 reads CASSSISTGAYGLWGYTF. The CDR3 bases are TGCGCCAGCAGCTCTATCTCAACAGGGGCCTACGGTCTGTGGGGCTACACCTTC.

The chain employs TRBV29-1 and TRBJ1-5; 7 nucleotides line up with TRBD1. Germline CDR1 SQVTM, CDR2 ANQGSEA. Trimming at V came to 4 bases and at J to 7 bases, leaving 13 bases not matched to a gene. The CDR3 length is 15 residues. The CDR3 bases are TGCAGCGTTGCCAGCGGCTCGGCAGGGGGACAGCCCCAGCATTTT. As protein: CSVASGSAGGQPQHF.

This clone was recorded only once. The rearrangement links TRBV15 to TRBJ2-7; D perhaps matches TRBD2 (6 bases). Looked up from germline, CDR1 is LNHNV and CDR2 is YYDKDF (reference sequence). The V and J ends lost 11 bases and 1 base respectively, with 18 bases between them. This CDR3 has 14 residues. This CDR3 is CAGSTSPRSYEQYF. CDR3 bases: TGTGCCGGATCTACTAGCCCTAGATCCTACGAGCAGTACTTC.